Presented here are 32 T cell receptor beta chains from one specimen sequenced in a study of blood T cell repertoires in COVID-19. Sequencing was performed with immunoSEQ multiplex PCR; in TCRdb, only in-frame clones are kept and a portion is missing. The top ten hold approximately 15% of the sample, which has over 80,000 clones, around 83% seen once. The sample consisted of peripheral blood. Receptors were obtained from a woman between 55 and 75 years old with acute or convalescent COVID-19.

This chain links TRBV4-1 with TRBJ1-2; no reliable D call. Per the germline V gene, CDR1 is MGHRA and CDR2 is YSYEKL. With 2 bases removed from V and 8 bases from J, the gap between germline ends came to 21 bases. This CDR3 contains 16 residues. In DNA form, the CDR3 reads TGCGCCAGCAGCCAACAACAAATTACGTTCCGGGAAGGCTACACCTTC. Protein sequence: CASSQQQITFREGYTF.

The rearrangement links TRBV24-1 to TRBJ2-1, with D unresolved. The CDR3 is made up of 13 amino acids. Germline V lookup: CDR1 KGHDR, CDR2 SFDVKD. V shed 3 bases and J shed 8 bases, with 10 bases lying between them. DNA for the CDR3: TGTGCCACCAGTGATGTCCACAGAGATGAGCAGTTCTTC. Residues: CATSDVHRDEQFF.

V usage is TRBV5-1 and J usage is TRBJ2-2; D not resolved. Per germline, CDR1 SGHRS and CDR2 YFSETQ. The CDR3 loop spans 14 amino acids. Trimming took 0 bases from V and 6 from J, leaving 9 bases between them. CDR3 region: CASSLGLPPGELFF. The CDR3 nucleotides are TGCGCCAGCAGCTTGGGGCTCCCCCCCGGGGAGCTGTTTTTT.

The chain carries TRBV2 and TRBJ2-7; D is uncertain. CDR1 and CDR2 from the germline V gene are SNHLY and FYNNEI. V gave up 0 bases and J gave up 2 bases, with 5 bases separating them. The CDR3 runs to 13 residues. CDR3 nucleotide sequence: TGTGCCAGCAGTGAAGCCTACCCCTACGAGCAGTACTTC. It codes for CASSEAYPYEQYF.

The gene calls are TRBV24-1 and TRBJ1-1, with D tentatively TRBD1 (6 bases). The CDR3 has 14 amino acids. The germline gives CDR1 KGHDR, CDR2 SFDVKD. Trimming stripped 3 bases from V and 5 bases from J, with 12 bases between. The CDR3 DNA is TGTGCCACCAGTGATCAGGGGCCTGGGACTGAAGCTTTCTTT. It codes for CATSDQGPGTEAFF.

This clone was seen only a few times. The rearrangement uses TRBV7-2 and TRBJ2-3, with D unresolved. Germline V lookup: CDR1 SGHTA, CDR2 FQGNSA. The CDR3 contains 14 residues. The V end was cut by 0 bases, the J end by 6 bases, with 10 bases between. For the CDR3, the DNA is TGTGCCAGCAGCTTAGCATCGGTATCGGATACGCAGTATTTT. It translates to CASSLASVSDTQYF.

The chain couples TRBV4-1 to TRBJ2-5; 10 nucleotides match TRBD1. Germline CDR1 MGHRA, CDR2 YSYEKL. The CDR3 runs to 15 residues. Trimming at V came to 0 bases and at J to 4 bases, leaving 2 bases not matched to a gene. Here the CDR3 reads CASSQEGQGPETQYF. In DNA form, the CDR3 reads TGCGCCAGCAGCCAAGAGGGACAGGGGCCAGAGACCCAGTACTTC.

The rearrangement uses TRBV30 and TRBJ2-7, with a possible D match to TRBD1 (5 bases). The CDR3 has 13 residues. V was cut by 2 bases and J by 2 bases, with 10 bases left in between. Germline V gene sequence: CDR1 GTSNPN, CDR2 SVGIG (reference sequence). The CDR3 region has the DNA TGTGCCTGGAGTCCCTTGGGGCCCTACGAGCAGTACTTC. It translates to CAWSPLGPYEQYF.

The rearrangement uses TRBV3-1 (or the pseudogene TRBV3-2) and TRBJ2-2, with a possible D match to TRBD2 (5 bases). Per germline, CDR1 LGHDT and CDR2 YNNKEL (reference sequence). V lost 3 bases to trimming and J lost 2 bases, with 19 bases between them. This CDR3 contains 18 residues. In nucleotides, the CDR3 is TGTGCCAGCAGCCAGCGGGTCCCTGCGCCGGTTAACACCGGGGAGCTGTTTTTT. Translation gives CASSQRVPAPVNTGELFF.

V and J are TRBV19 and TRBJ1-1, with TRBD1 matching 10 bases. The germline V gene has CDR1 LNHDA and CDR2 SQIVND (reference sequence). CDR3 length: 17 residues. V was pared by 1 base and J by 6 bases, with 11 bases of the junction left unmatched. CDR3 DNA sequence: TGTGCCAGTAGTATAGTCCGGAGACAGGGGGCGCTTTCTGAAGCTTTCTTT. Amino acids: CASSIVRRQGALSEAFF.

CDR3 nucleotides: TGCGCCAGCAGCTTAGGGACTAGCGCCACCTACAATGAGCAGTTCTTC. This gives the protein CASSLGTSATYNEQFF. The J gene is TRBJ2-1, the V gene TRBV5-1, with 10 nucleotides matching TRBD2. This CDR3 has 16 residues. The V gene end was trimmed by 2 bases and the J gene end by 2 bases; junction bases not matched to a gene: 4. Germline V gene sequence: CDR1 SGHRS, CDR2 YFSETQ.

The chain couples TRBV6-2 or TRBV6-3 to TRBJ1-2; unclear D gene. Trimming shortened V by 8 bases and J by 8 bases, and 12 bases separated the two germline ends. Germline CDR1 is MNHEY and CDR2 is SVGEGT. The CDR3 has 11 amino acids. The CDR3 sequence: CASGSAGGYTF. CDR3 nucleotide sequence: TGTGCCAGCGGTTCGGCGGGGGGCTACACCTTC.

The rearrangement uses TRBV19 and TRBJ2-1; 10 bases agree with TRBD2. The germline gives CDR1 LNHDA, CDR2 SQIVND (reference sequence). The CDR3 is 15 amino acids. J gave up 2 bases and V 8 bases, and 6 bases lay outside the gene matches. The CDR3 region is CASGSGRGPYNEQFF. As DNA, the CDR3 is TGTGCCAGTGGGAGCGGGAGGGGCCCCTACAATGAGCAGTTCTTC.

The gene calls are TRBV6-5 and TRBJ2-7; a weak D match, TRBD1 (6 bases). The germline V gene has CDR1 MNHEY and CDR2 SVGAGI. Trimming removed 7 bases at V and 3 bases at J, with 13 bases between. The CDR3 runs to 13 residues. The CDR3 loop reads CASKETGYYEQYF. CDR3 DNA sequence: TGTGCCAGCAAAGAGACAGGCTACTACGAGCAGTACTTC.

This clone showed up just a few times. The J gene is TRBJ1-5, the V gene TRBV5-8, with 9 bases fitting TRBD1. Trimming at V came to 2 bases and at J to 7 bases, leaving 7 bases not matched to a gene. Germline CDR1 and CDR2: SGHTS and YDEGEE. The CDR3 length is 15 residues. CDR3 sequence (DNA): TGTGCCAGCAGCTTCCTTACAGGGGGCGTACAGCCCCAGCATTTT. Encoded protein: CASSFLTGGVQPQHF.

The chain couples TRBV7-8 to TRBJ2-7; D possibly corresponds to TRBD1 (6 bases). V was cut by 5 bases and J by 7 bases, with 12 bases left in between. Germline V gives CDR1 SGHVS, CDR2 FQNEAQ. This CDR3 contains 12 residues. In nucleotides, the CDR3 is TGTGCCAGCAGCCAACAGGGTGGAGAGCAGTACTTC. Amino acids: CASSQQGGEQYF.

This clone was found a few times. The chain links TRBV7-9 to TRBJ1-5, with TRBD1 as a possible D gene (5 bases). Germline V gives CDR1 SEHNR, CDR2 FQNEAQ (reference sequence). The V and J ends lost 4 bases and 10 bases respectively, with 14 bases between them. The CDR3 has 13 amino acids. In nucleotides, the CDR3 is TGTGCCAGCAGCTCAGGCGGGAGGGGTCCCCAGCATTTT. It translates to CASSSGGRGPQHF.

V is TRBV9 and J is TRBJ2-4; TRBD1 agrees at 7 bases. V lost 3 bases, J lost 0 bases, and 18 bases stayed unmatched. The CDR3 runs 20 residues. In germline, CDR1 is SGDLS, CDR2 YYNGEE. The CDR3: CASSGYLGQDHTLAKNIQYF. The CDR3 DNA reads TGTGCCAGCAGCGGCTACCTCGGACAGGACCATACCCTAGCCAAAAACATTCAGTACTTC.

This sequence joins TRBV2 and TRBJ2-5, with 7 bases that match TRBD1. Judging by the DNA end, TRBJ2-7 fits better; the J call may be wrong. This CDR3 has 15 residues. Germline V gene lookup returns CDR1 SNHLY and CDR2 FYNNEI. CDR3 bases: TGTGCCAGCAGAGACCAGGACAGGCCCGGAGGCGAGCAGTACTTC. Amino acid sequence: CASRDQDRPGGEQYF.

The V gene is TRBV2, the J gene TRBJ1-1; tentatively, D is TRBD1 (5 bases). Germline CDR1 SNHLY, CDR2 FYNNEI. V was cut by 3 bases and J by 4 bases, with 12 bases left in between. The CDR3 loop spans 14 amino acids. The DNA of the CDR3 is TGTGCCAGCAGTGATTTAGGGGTTCGCACTGAAGCTTTCTTT. This sequence encodes CASSDLGVRTEAFF.

The V gene is TRBV6-1, the J gene TRBJ2-7; 7 bases align to TRBD2. Per the germline V gene, CDR1 is MNHNS and CDR2 is SASEGT. There are 19 residues in the CDR3. V was clipped by 3 bases and J by 0 bases; unmatched bases: 17. For the CDR3, the DNA is TGTGCCAGCAGTGACATGGCGACTAGCCAGGGATGGGGCTCCTACGAGCAGTACTTC. Translation: CASSDMATSQGWGSYEQYF.

The V gene is TRBV18, the J gene TRBJ2-5; tentative D call: TRBD2 (5 bases). CDR3 length equals 14 residues. The V end lost 3 bases, the J end lost 5 bases, and 13 bases lay between the germline ends. Germline V gene sequence: CDR1 KGHSH, CDR2 LQKENI. The CDR3 coding sequence is TGTGCCAGCTCACCGTCGGGGTATCGGGAGACCCAGTACTTC. Protein: CASSPSGYRETQYF. Filled out from reference TRBV18 and TRBJ2-5, the complete variable domain reads NAGVMQNPRHLVRRRGQEARLRCSPMKGHSHVYWYRQLPEEGLKFMVYLQKENIIDESGMPKERFSAEFPKEGPSILRIQQVVRGDSAAYFCASSPSGYRETQYFGPGTRLLVL.

V and J are TRBV21-1 and TRBJ2-3; TRBD2, the table's D call, lacks a check against the DNA. TRBV21-1 is tagged as a pseudogene. The CDR3 extends over 13 amino acids. The CDR3 coding sequence is TGTGCCGGCCGGACTAGCGGTGCAGATACGCAGTATTTT. This gives the protein CAGRTSGADTQYF.

The V gene is TRBV6-2 or TRBV6-3, the J gene TRBJ2-7, with D possibly TRBD2 on 5 matching bases. Germline values: CDR1 MNHEY, CDR2 SVGEGT. The CDR3 runs to 15 residues. V was trimmed by 5 bases and J by 4 bases, leaving 18 bases between them. The CDR3 is CASSSGTERAYEQYF. CDR3 sequence (DNA): TGTGCCAGCAGTAGCGGAACAGAACGGGCTTACGAGCAGTACTTC.

V and J are TRBV21-1 and TRBJ1-2. TRBV21-1 is an annotated pseudogene. The CDR3 runs 18 residues. Written as DNA, the CDR3 is TGTGCCAGCAGCACCCCCATGTTAACGGGAAAGTGTTACTATGGCTACACCTTC. This encodes CASSTPMLTGKCYYGYTF.

V is TRBV4-1 and J is TRBJ2-1; 7 bases are a match to TRBD2. Germline V gives CDR1 MGHRA, CDR2 YSYEKL. Trimming removed 7 bases from V and 4 bases from J; junction bases left unmatched: 13. This CDR3 region has 16 residues. The CDR3 is CASTTNRDYTYNEQFF. Here the CDR3 DNA reads TGCGCCAGCACCACAAACCGGGACTATACGTACAATGAGCAGTTCTTC.

The chain joins TRBV4-3 to TRBJ2-5; TRBD2 matches at 9 bases. Germline CDR1 reads LGHNA; CDR2 reads YSLEER. V gave up 4 bases and J gave up 5 bases; unmatched junction bases: 8. The CDR3 extends over 15 amino acids. The DNA for the CDR3 is TGCGCCAGCAGCCGCGGGACTAGCCAGGGGGAGACCCAGTACTTC. As protein: CASSRGTSQGETQYF.

The chain links TRBV6-1 to TRBJ2-2, with a possible D match to TRBD1 (5 bases). This CDR3 contains 18 residues. Germline-derived CDR1 and CDR2 are MNHNS and SASEGT. Trimming stripped 0 bases from V and 4 bases from J, with 18 bases between. CDR3 sequence reads: CASSEAWGGAAGTGELFF. The CDR3 nucleotides are TGTGCCAGCAGTGAAGCTTGGGGTGGGGCCGCCGGCACCGGGGAGCTGTTTTTT.

This clone showed up just a few times. This chain links TRBV4-1 with TRBJ1-2, with a possible D match to TRBD1 (6 bases). This CDR3 is built from 16 residues. The V end lost 0 bases, the J end lost 4 bases, and 15 bases lay between the germline ends. CDR1 is MGHRA and CDR2 is YSYEKL in the germline V gene. CDR3 protein: CASSQEPRDKFYGYTF. Written as DNA, the CDR3 is TGCGCCAGCAGCCAAGAACCCAGGGACAAATTCTATGGCTACACCTTC.

This rearrangement joins TRBV9 to TRBJ1-2; TRBD1 might be the D (5 bases). V lost 0 bases and J lost 2, with 8 bases in between. Germline assignment: CDR1 SGDLS and CDR2 YYNGEE. This CDR3 spans 14 amino acids. This CDR3 reads CASSVDRGNYGYTF. For the CDR3, the DNA is TGTGCCAGCAGCGTAGATCGGGGGAACTATGGCTACACCTTC.

The V call is TRBV25-1, the J call TRBJ2-1, with 7 bases fitting TRBD1. This CDR3 contains 13 residues. The germline CDR1 and CDR2 sequences are MGHDK and SYGVNS. J was trimmed by 10 bases and V by 5 bases; bases with no gene match: 8. As DNA, the CDR3 is TGTGCCAGCAGTCTCCGGACAGGAGAGGAGCAGTTCTTC. Protein: CASSLRTGEEQFF.

This clone occurred a few times. V usage is TRBV5-5 and J usage is TRBJ1-2; D gene unclear. This CDR3 is 14 amino acids long. The germline V gene has CDR1 SGHKS and CDR2 YYEKEE (reference sequence). V was cut by 1 base and J by 6 bases, with 13 bases left in between. CDR3 in DNA: TGTGCCAGCAGCTTGCGGGTGAATATGGATGGCTACACCTTC. This codes for CASSLRVNMDGYTF.